The clone carrying this T cell receptor beta chain turned up a few times. This specimen comes from a study of immune cell composition in non-small cell lung cancer. Germline CDR1 and CDR2: MDHEN and SYDVKM. Trimming removed 6 bases from V and 2 bases from J, with 11 bases in between. CDR3 length: 13 residues. Profiling relied on immunoSEQ multiplex PCR, and the TCRdb table lists in-frame clones only, not all of them. The sample has almost 4,000 clones; 60% to 75% are singletons. This chain links TRBV28 with TRBJ2-7; D is possibly TRBD2 (6 bases). The sequence derives from a human donor with non-small cell lung cancer. The sequenced sample consisted of lung tumor tissue. The CDR3 sequence is CASRPGLAYEQYF. CDR3 nucleotides: TGTGCCAGCAGGCCGGGACTCGCCTACGAGCAGTACTTC.